Below, 25 T cell receptor beta chains from the same sample are listed, as sequenced in a study of cytomegalovirus exposure and HLA in healthy donors. Profiled with immunoSEQ multiplex PCR; TCRdb holds only in-frame clones, not every one. The sample lists approximately 270,000 clones; 65% to 90% were seen once. Specimen: PBMCs. The receptors shown here come from a woman between 18 and 29 years old in good health and CMV-seronegative.

The gene calls are TRBV2 and TRBJ2-2, with 7 bases that match TRBD1. This CDR3 spans 14 amino acids. Germline V gene data show CDR1 as SNHLY and CDR2 as FYNNEI. The J segment lost 2 bases and the V segment lost 9 bases, leaving 6 bases of the junction unmatched. Here the CDR3 DNA reads TGTGCCAGGCTCCGGGACAGAAACACCGGGGAGCTGTTTTTT. It translates to CARLRDRNTGELFF. Based on the CDR3 plus reference TRBV2 and TRBJ2-2, the full variable domain is EPEVTQTPSHQVTQMGQEVILRCVPISNHLYFYWYRQILGQKVEFLVSFYNNEISEKSEIFDDQFSVERPDGSNFTLKIRSTKLEDSAMYFCARLRDRNTGELFFGEGSRLTVL.

This sequence joins TRBV7-8 and TRBJ2-7; a possible D gene is TRBD2 (6 bases). The CDR3 covers 15 residues. V gave up 3 bases and J gave up 7 bases, with 19 bases separating them. The germline CDR1 and CDR2 sequences are SGHVS and FQNEAQ. Here the CDR3 reads CASSFAAGAGREQYF. As DNA, the CDR3 is TGTGCCAGCAGCTTTGCAGCGGGCGCTGGGAGAGAGCAGTACTTC.

The J gene is TRBJ2-5, the V gene TRBV30; tentative D call: TRBD2 (6 bases). The CDR3 runs to 13 residues. Looked up from germline, CDR1 is GTSNPN and CDR2 is SVGIG (reference sequence). V gave up 8 bases and J gave up 5 bases, with 18 bases separating them. DNA of the CDR3: TGTGCCGGGGAGCGGGCCTCGGAGGAGACCCAGTACTTC. Its protein product is CAGERASEETQYF.

The chain carries TRBV27 and TRBJ2-7; D is unresolved. CDR3 size: 15 residues. Germline CDR1 reads MNHEY; CDR2 reads SMNVEV (reference sequence). The V and J ends lost 0 bases and 1 base respectively, with 10 bases between them. The CDR3 sequence: CASSLSYSLSYEQYF. The DNA of the CDR3 is TGTGCCAGCAGTTTATCCTACTCTCTGTCCTACGAGCAGTACTTC.

V and J are TRBV5-4 and TRBJ2-1, with 7 bases matching TRBD2. The CDR3 extends over 12 amino acids. Germline CDR1 and CDR2: SGHNT and YYREEE (reference sequence). J was trimmed by 9 bases and V by 4 bases; bases with no gene match: 4. The CDR3 DNA reads TGTGCCAGCAGCGGTCCGGGGGGTGAGCAGTTCTTC. It yields the protein CASSGPGGEQFF.

This clone was recorded only once. V gene TRBV9 combines with J gene TRBJ2-4; no definite D call. Germline CDR1 and CDR2: SGDLS and YYNGEE. The germline V and J ends were trimmed by 3 bases and 9 bases, with 10 bases remaining between them. This CDR3 has 12 amino acids. The CDR3 loop is CASSADSSIQYF. The CDR3 region has the DNA TGTGCCAGCAGCGCTGACTCGAGCATTCAGTACTTC.

The count of this clone is one. Here the CDR3 reads CASSPQGNPAGSPLHF. The CDR3 DNA reads TGCGCCAGCAGCCCTCAAGGGAATCCGGCGGGCTCACCCCTCCACTTT. The rearrangement joins TRBV4-3 to TRBJ1-6, with D unclear. Germline CDR1 LGHNA, CDR2 YSLEER. V was shortened by 4 bases and J by 10 bases, with 20 bases between the two germline ends. The CDR3 sequence is 16 residues long.

This rearrangement joins TRBV28 to TRBJ2-7; 7 bases line up with TRBD1. Germline CDR1 reads MDHEN; CDR2 reads SYDVKM. The CDR3 is 16 amino acids. Trimming removed 3 bases from V and 3 bases from J; junction bases left unmatched: 11. CDR3 sequence reads: CASSFNFLRTGYEQYF. As DNA, the CDR3 is TGTGCCAGCAGTTTCAACTTTCTGAGGACAGGCTACGAGCAGTACTTC.

The V call is TRBV29-1, the J call TRBJ1-4; no clear D gene. Germline lookup yields CDR1 SQVTM and CDR2 ANQGSEA. V lost 7 bases and J 5 bases, leaving 17 bases between the germline ends. This CDR3 spans 14 amino acids. The CDR3 DNA sequence: TGCAGCGCACCAGAGGGTGGAATCAATGAAAAACTGTTTTTT. Translating gives CSAPEGGINEKLFF.

This clone was observed a few times. Other nucleotide sequences in the sample specify the same CDR3. This sequence joins TRBV5-1 and TRBJ1-2, with TRBD1 identical over 7 bases. The CDR3 is 15 residues long. CDR1 SGHRS and CDR2 YFSETQ come from the germline V gene. The ends lost 0 bases at V and 1 base at J; junction bases unmatched: 3. CDR3 region: CASSLGTGVNYGYTF. CDR3 bases: TGCGCCAGCAGCTTGGGAACAGGGGTTAACTATGGCTACACCTTC.

The chain links TRBV7-2 to TRBJ2-7; D not certain. Trimming left V 0 bases short and J 2 bases short, with 11 bases between. This CDR3 is 15 amino acids long. CDR1 SGHTA and CDR2 FQGNSA come from the germline V gene. The CDR3 sequence is CASSLARVTPYEQYF. In DNA form, the CDR3 reads TGTGCCAGCAGCTTAGCTCGGGTAACCCCCTACGAGCAGTACTTC.

The rearrangement links TRBV28 to TRBJ2-4, with D unclear. Germline CDR1 is MDHEN and CDR2 is SYDVKM. The CDR3 loop spans 15 amino acids. With 6 bases removed from V and 0 bases from J, the gap between germline ends came to 12 bases. This CDR3 reads CASSPSQVAKNIQYF. CDR3 nucleotides: TGTGCCAGCAGCCCATCACAAGTAGCCAAAAACATTCAGTACTTC.

The chain uses TRBV5-1 and TRBJ2-3; 13 bases are a match to TRBD2. The junction had 12 bases not matched to a gene; V was cut back by 7 bases and J by 4 bases. The germline CDR1 and CDR2 sequences are SGHRS and YFSETQ. The CDR3 length is 17 residues. CDR3 coding DNA: TGCGCCAGCGGGTCGAGGACTAGCGGGAGTGCCCCAGATACGCAGTATTTT. Translated, it gives CASGSRTSGSAPDTQYF.

This chain's CDR3 is CASSQTGTRKHGELFF. The CDR3 DNA sequence: TGTGCCAGCAGCCAGACCGGGACACGGAAACACGGGGAGCTGTTTTTT. V and J are TRBV9 and TRBJ2-2; D possibly corresponds to TRBD1 (6 bases). CDR3 size: 16 residues. Trimming took 4 bases from V and 7 from J, leaving 20 bases between them. Per germline, CDR1 SGDLS and CDR2 YYNGEE. Drawing the rest from reference TRBV9 and TRBJ2-2, the complete variable domain is DSGVTQTPKHLITATGQRVTLRCSPRSGDLSVYWYQQSLDQGLQFLIQYYNGEERAKGNILERFSAQQFPDLHSELNLSSLELGDSALYFCASSQTGTRKHGELFFGEGSRLTVL.

To note about this clone: Other DNA sequences in this specimen translate into the identical CDR3. The gene calls are TRBV9 and TRBJ2-7; D possibly corresponds to TRBD2 (5 bases). CDR3 size: 14 residues. Per germline, CDR1 SGDLS and CDR2 YYNGEE. V was trimmed by 0 bases and J by 2 bases, leaving 9 bases between them. The CDR3: CASSVGRGTYEQYF. The DNA of the CDR3 is TGTGCCAGCAGCGTAGGAAGAGGGACCTACGAGCAGTACTTC. Full variable domain (outside the CDR3, taken from reference TRBV9 and TRBJ2-7): DSGVTQTPKHLITATGQRVTLRCSPRSGDLSVYWYQQSLDQGLQFLIQYYNGEERAKGNILERFSAQQFPDLHSELNLSSLELGDSALYFCASSVGRGTYEQYFGPGTRLTVT.

The chain combines TRBV7-7 with TRBJ2-2, with 8 positions matching TRBD1. Germline V gene data show CDR1 as SSHAT and CDR2 as FNYEAQ (reference sequence). CDR3 length: 14 residues. V lost 11 bases, J lost 4 bases, and 9 bases stayed unmatched. CDR3 DNA: TGTGCCGTCCTGCAACAGGGGGGCACCGGGGAGCTGTTTTTT. Amino acids: CAVLQQGGTGELFF.

This clone was recorded only once. The V and J genes are TRBV6-5 and TRBJ1-3; D unclear. V was shortened by 6 bases and J by 1 base, with 13 bases between the two germline ends. CDR1 is MNHEY and CDR2 is SVGAGI in the germline V gene. The CDR3 covers 15 residues. CDR3 sequence: CASRRNTGSGNTIYF. The DNA of the CDR3 is TGTGCCAGCAGGCGGAATACGGGGTCTGGAAACACCATATATTTT.

The chain is built from TRBV9 and TRBJ2-3; 13 bases match TRBD2. The CDR3 sequence is 18 residues long. The germline CDR1 and CDR2 sequences are SGDLS and YYNGEE. After removal of 3 bases from V and 4 bases from J, the junction contained 11 bases not matched to a gene. The CDR3 here is CASSARTSGGPPPDTQYF. CDR3 nucleotide sequence: TGTGCCAGCAGCGCCAGGACTAGCGGGGGCCCTCCTCCAGATACGCAGTATTTT.

The chain links TRBV7-2 to TRBJ2-7; 10 positions match TRBD2. CDR1 and CDR2 (germline): SGHTA, FQGNSA. The CDR3 is 15 residues long. Trimming removed 5 bases from V and 5 bases from J; junction bases left unmatched: 9. CDR3 protein: CASSQRSGRAHEQYF. Here the CDR3 DNA reads TGTGCCAGCAGCCAACGCAGCGGGAGGGCCCACGAGCAGTACTTC.

The chain has TRBV4-1 and TRBJ1-2; 7 nucleotides align to TRBD1. The J segment lost 2 bases and the V segment lost 4 bases, leaving 7 bases of the junction unmatched. The CDR3 totals 15 residues. Germline lookup yields CDR1 MGHRA and CDR2 YSYEKL. In DNA form, the CDR3 reads TGCGCCAGCAGCCCTAATGACAGGGAAAACTATGGCTACACCTTC. Translation: CASSPNDRENYGYTF.

This rearrangement joins TRBV11-3 to TRBJ2-5; D possibly corresponds to TRBD2 (6 bases). CDR1 SGHNT and CDR2 YENEEA come from the germline V gene. CDR3 length: 13 residues. V lost 4 bases and J lost 5, with 11 bases in between. The CDR3: CASSSVRGETQYF. The CDR3 DNA sequence: TGTGCCAGCAGCTCGGTCCGGGGGGAGACCCAGTACTTC.

This clone appeared a few times. This chain joins TRBV30 and TRBJ1-2; perhaps TRBD1 as D (6 bases). The germline gives CDR1 GTSNPN, CDR2 SVGIG (reference sequence). This CDR3 region has 12 residues. V was trimmed by 2 bases and J by 8 bases, leaving 12 bases between them. In DNA form, the CDR3 reads TGTGCCTGGAGTCCCCGGACAGTCGGCTACACCTTC. The encoded protein is CAWSPRTVGYTF.

This clone was observed once. The V and J genes are TRBV2 and TRBJ2-7; no reliable D call. The CDR3 runs 12 residues. Trimming shortened V by 2 bases and J by 5 bases, and 7 bases separated the two germline ends. Germline V gives CDR1 SNHLY, CDR2 FYNNEI. The CDR3 region has the DNA TGTGCCAGCAGTGAACCAGGAAACGAGCAGTACTTC. Translated: CASSEPGNEQYF.

This rearrangement joins TRBV7-6 to TRBJ1-1; D not resolved. The CDR3 is 13 amino acids. Germline values: CDR1 SGHVS, CDR2 FNYEAQ. Trimming cost V 1 base and J 11 bases, with 14 bases left between them. The CDR3, as DNA: TGTGCCAGCAGCTTAGATCGGGTCTCCGGGGCTTTCTTT. Encoded protein: CASSLDRVSGAFF.

The chain employs TRBV4-1 and TRBJ1-2; D gene unclear. The CDR3 contains 17 residues. V lost 4 bases to trimming and J lost 5 bases, with 23 bases between them. Germline V gene sequence: CDR1 MGHRA, CDR2 YSYEKL. CDR3: CASSRHDGPRKSYGYTF. The CDR3 DNA is TGCGCCAGCAGCCGTCACGACGGTCCGAGGAAGTCGTATGGCTACACCTTC.